The 28 T cell receptor beta chains below were found in one sample sequenced in a study of cytomegalovirus exposure and HLA in healthy donors. The study ran its PCR with 60 Vbeta and 13 Jbeta primers. Data came from immunoSEQ multiplex PCR; TCRdb stores just in-frame clones and leaves some out. This sample yields fewer than 200,000 clones, of which 65% to 85% are seen a single time; about 4.4% belongs to the top ten. The sample comprised PBMCs. These receptors were obtained from a woman aged 45-65 years in good health and CMV-seropositive.

The rearrangement uses TRBV5-1 and TRBJ2-7; weak D call: TRBD2 (6 bases). Germline V gene sequence: CDR1 SGHRS, CDR2 YFSETQ. CDR3 length equals 16 residues. V shed 4 bases and J shed 0 bases, with 17 bases lying between them. Written as DNA, the CDR3 is TGCGCCAGCAGCGTATCGGGAGCGGCGAGCTCCTACGAGCAGTACTTC. It translates to CASSVSGAASSYEQYF.

The V and J genes are TRBV11-2 and TRBJ1-1, with 7 bases identical to TRBD1. This CDR3 region has 14 residues. CDR1 and CDR2 from the germline V gene are SGHAT and FQNNGV. V shed 2 bases and J 3 bases; nucleotides not matched to a gene: 3. CDR3: CASSLIRGDTEAFF. The DNA of the CDR3 is TGTGCCAGCAGCTTAATCAGGGGGGACACTGAAGCTTTCTTT.

The V call is TRBV11-2, the J call TRBJ1-1; D uncertain. The V end lost 4 bases, the J end lost 7 bases, and 13 bases lay between the germline ends. The CDR3 spans 13 residues. CDR1 and CDR2 from the germline V gene are SGHAT and FQNNGV. CDR3 protein: CASSSSRYGEAFF. In nucleotides, the CDR3 is TGTGCCAGCAGCTCGTCCCGCTACGGTGAAGCTTTCTTT.

The rearrangement uses TRBV29-1 and TRBJ1-5; 8 positions match TRBD1. The CDR3 length is 13 residues. The junction had 5 bases not matched to a gene; V was cut back by 7 bases and J by 3 bases. CDR1 SQVTM and CDR2 ANQGSEA come from the germline V gene. DNA of the CDR3: TGCAGCGGCGTGACAGGGGTCAATCAGCCCCAGCATTTT. Its translation is CSGVTGVNQPQHF.

This clone was counted a few times. This sequence joins TRBV9 and TRBJ2-3; no reliable D call. V lost 0 bases, J lost 5 bases, and 13 bases lay in between. The germline V gene has CDR1 SGDLS and CDR2 YYNGEE. The CDR3 consists of 15 residues. The CDR3 bases are TGTGCCAGCAGCGTAGACGCAGGCTCCGGAGATACGCAGTATTTT. This encodes CASSVDAGSGDTQYF.

The V and J genes are TRBV14 and TRBJ2-1; D is unresolved. This CDR3 has 13 residues. Per germline, CDR1 SGHDN and CDR2 FVKESK. V lost 4 bases, J lost 10 bases, and 14 bases lay in between. CDR3 DNA sequence: TGTGCCAGCAGCCGGGCCTTGGCCCCCGAGCAGTTCTTC. It is translated as CASSRALAPEQFF.

The chain couples TRBV6-5 to TRBJ2-7; 7 bases fit TRBD1. V shed 4 bases and J 8 bases; nucleotides not matched to a gene: 11. CDR3 length: 14 amino acids. The germline V gene has CDR1 MNHEY and CDR2 SVGAGI. The DNA of the CDR3 is TGTGCCAGCAGTTTACAGGGGCAGGGTGGGAAGCAGTACTTC. It encodes CASSLQGQGGKQYF.

This sequence joins TRBV5-1 and TRBJ2-3; 11 bases are shared with TRBD2. Germline V CDR1 and CDR2: SGHRS, YFSETQ. The CDR3 has 15 amino acids. Trimming cost V 4 bases and J 2 bases; bases outside gene matches: 3. The CDR3 sequence: CASSLSGGVTDTQYF. In DNA form, the CDR3 reads TGCGCCAGCAGCCTTAGCGGGGGGGTCACAGATACGCAGTATTTT. Full variable domain (outside the CDR3, taken from reference TRBV5-1 and TRBJ2-3): KAGVTQTPRYLIKTRGQQVTLSCSPISGHRSVSWYQQTPGQGLQFLFEYFSETQRNKGNFPGRFSGRQFSNSRSEMNVSTLELGDSALYLCASSLSGGVTDTQYFGPGTRLTVL.

The genes are TRBV7-8 and TRBJ1-2, with D possibly being TRBD1 (5 bases). The CDR3 is 15 residues long. The germline V gene encodes CDR1 SGHVS and CDR2 FQNEAQ. Trimming removed 5 bases from V and 3 bases from J, with 16 bases in between. Written as DNA, the CDR3 is TGTGCCAGCAGCCTTCATTCGACAGCTTACTATGGCTACACCTTC. It encodes CASSLHSTAYYGYTF.

This clone was counted only a few times. The rearrangement joins TRBV7-5 to TRBJ2-7; the table's D gene call, TRBD2, was not cross checked with the DNA. TRBV7-5 is reported as a pseudogene. The CDR3 length is 16 residues. The CDR3 region is CVRSPARPGRFHEQYF. The DNA of the CDR3 is TGTGTCAGAAGCCCCGCCCGTCCAGGGAGGTTCCACGAGCAGTACTTC.

The V gene is TRBV9, the J gene TRBJ2-1, with TRBD2 matching 8 bases. Per germline, CDR1 SGDLS and CDR2 YYNGEE. V shed 2 bases, J shed 3 bases, and the junction held 7 bases outside the gene matches. The CDR3 is 16 amino acids. The DNA for the CDR3 is TGTGCCAGCAGCGTTAGCGGGGTGGTCTTCTACAATGAGCAGTTCTTC. Translation gives CASSVSGVVFYNEQFF. Filled out from reference TRBV9 and TRBJ2-1, the complete variable domain reads DSGVTQTPKHLITATGQRVTLRCSPRSGDLSVYWYQQSLDQGLQFLIQYYNGEERAKGNILERFSAQQFPDLHSELNLSSLELGDSALYFCASSVSGVVFYNEQFFGPGTRLTVL.

The chain couples TRBV7-2 to TRBJ2-3; 7 nucleotides agree with TRBD2. V lost 5 bases and J lost 4; bases outside the gene matches: 9. This CDR3 region has 15 residues. Germline assignment: CDR1 SGHTA and CDR2 FQGNSA. DNA for the CDR3: TGTGCCAGCAGCCGGGAGGCGCTAGGGGCAGATACGCAGTATTTT. Protein product: CASSREALGADTQYF.

The chain combines TRBV15 with TRBJ2-5; 7 bases map to TRBD2. CDR3 length: 16 amino acids. V lost 5 bases and J lost 2; bases outside the gene matches: 11. Germline assignment: CDR1 LNHNV and CDR2 YYDKDF (reference sequence). This CDR3 is CATSLTVGGGQETQYF. The CDR3 bases are TGTGCCACCAGCTTAACGGTGGGGGGGGGACAAGAGACCCAGTACTTC.

The sample holds a few counts of this clone. Other DNA sequences in this sample translate to the same CDR3. Here the CDR3 reads CASSSQGGTEAFF. Here the CDR3 DNA reads TGTGCCAGCAGCTCCCAGGGAGGAACTGAAGCTTTCTTT. The V gene is TRBV7-3, the J gene TRBJ1-1, with a possible D match to TRBD1 (5 bases). The CDR3 loop spans 13 amino acids. Germline V lookup: CDR1 SGHTA, CDR2 FQGTGA. V lost 4 bases and J lost 5, with 11 bases in between.

The chain joins TRBV28 to TRBJ1-2; 7 nucleotides agree with TRBD1. Germline V gene sequence: CDR1 MDHEN, CDR2 SYDVKM. With 1 base clipped from V and 13 bases from J, the junction kept 18 bases outside the gene matches. There are 16 residues in the CDR3. Here the CDR3 DNA reads TGTGCCAGCAGTTTATCAGGGGACAGTGAAAAGGAGGACTCCACCTTC. Encoded protein: CASSLSGDSEKEDSTF.

The chain employs TRBV7-8 and TRBJ1-6; perhaps TRBD1 as D (5 bases). V dropped 3 bases and J dropped 9 bases, with 12 bases sitting between them. Per germline, CDR1 SGHVS and CDR2 FQNEAQ. CDR3 length: 14 residues. CDR3: CASSFEGRGSPLHF. CDR3 in DNA: TGTGCCAGCAGCTTCGAGGGGCGGGGTTCACCCCTCCACTTT. The whole variable domain, filled in from reference TRBV7-8 and TRBJ1-6, reads GAGVSQSPRYKVAKRGQDVALRCDPISGHVSLFWYQQALGQGPEFLTYFQNEAQLDKSGLPSDRFFAERPEGSVSTLKIQRTQQEDSAVYLCASSFEGRGSPLHFGNGTRLTVT.

Only a few counts were recorded for this clone. Other DNA sequences from this sample encode an identical CDR3 as well. The rearrangement joins TRBV5-1 to TRBJ1-1, with D tentatively TRBD1 (5 bases). CDR1 and CDR2 from the germline V gene are SGHRS and YFSETQ. The CDR3 sequence is 14 residues long. Deletions cut 0 bases from V and 2 bases from J, with 8 bases between. Here the CDR3 DNA reads TGCGCCAGCAGCTTGGACAGGAGTAACACTGAAGCTTTCTTT. It encodes CASSLDRSNTEAFF.

This clone was observed a single time. This rearrangement joins TRBV28 to TRBJ2-7; TRBD2 might be the D (5 bases). V was trimmed by 7 bases and J by 1 base, leaving 14 bases between them. CDR1 is MDHEN, CDR2 SYDVKM, per germline. The CDR3 is 14 amino acids. The CDR3 loop is CASMKRPGSYEQYF. CDR3 sequence (DNA): TGTGCCAGCATGAAACGACCGGGGTCCTACGAGCAGTACTTC.

This clone came up a few times. The chain links TRBV4-3 to TRBJ2-1, with TRBD1 as a possible D gene (5 bases). Looked up from germline, CDR1 is LGHNA and CDR2 is YSLEER. The CDR3 covers 16 residues. Trimming removed 1 base at V and 3 bases at J, with 13 bases between. The CDR3 coding sequence is TGCGCCAGCAGCCAAGGATACTCGACAGACTACAATGAGCAGTTCTTC. Amino acids: CASSQGYSTDYNEQFF.

The chain carries TRBV9 and TRBJ2-1, with D possibly matching TRBD2 (6 bases). Deletions cut 0 bases from V and 4 bases from J, with 8 bases between. CDR3 length: 14 amino acids. The germline V gene encodes CDR1 SGDLS and CDR2 YYNGEE. CDR3 residues: CASSVGGMYNEQFF. Written as DNA, the CDR3 is TGTGCCAGCAGCGTAGGCGGGATGTACAATGAGCAGTTCTTC.

The chain employs TRBV4-2 and TRBJ2-3; TRBD2 is a possible D gene (6 bases). The CDR3 runs 18 residues. Looked up from germline, CDR1 is LGHNA and CDR2 is YNFKEQ. V gave up 0 bases and J gave up 2 bases, with 18 bases separating them. CDR3 sequence (DNA): TGTGCCAGCAGCCAAGAAGGAGGTGGGGCGGGGCACACAGATACGCAGTATTTT. It translates to CASSQEGGGAGHTDTQYF.

The CDR3 here is CASGQLHETQPQHF. The CDR3 nucleotides read TGTGCCAGCGGGCAACTTCATGAGACTCAGCCCCAGCATTTT. The genes are TRBV2 and TRBJ1-5, with D hard to call. V dropped 8 bases and J dropped 6 bases, with 17 bases sitting between them. From germline, CDR1 is SNHLY and CDR2 FYNNEI. CDR3 length equals 14 residues.

The chain uses TRBV15 and TRBJ1-1, with unresolved D. Trimming cost V 0 bases and J 1 base, with 15 bases left between them. This CDR3 is 17 amino acids long. Germline CDR1 LNHNV, CDR2 YYDKDF (reference sequence). Written as DNA, the CDR3 is TGTGCCACCAGCAGAGATATGGCGAGACGGGGGAACACTGAAGCTTTCTTT. Translated: CATSRDMARRGNTEAFF. The full variable domain, in which reference TRBV15 and TRBJ1-1 provide the parts outside the CDR3, is DAMVIQNPRYQVTQFGKPVTLSCSQTLNHNVMYWYQQKSSQAPKLLFHYYDKDFNNEADTPDNFQSRRPNTSFCFLDIRSPGLGDTAMYLCATSRDMARRGNTEAFFGQGTRLTVV.

This sequence joins TRBV5-1 and TRBJ2-1; D may be TRBD2 (6 bases). The V gene's germline CDR1 is SGHRS and CDR2 YFSETQ. The CDR3 is 13 amino acids. The germline V and J ends were trimmed by 0 bases and 8 bases, with 9 bases remaining between them. The CDR3 region is CASSLGGVHEQFF. The CDR3 DNA sequence: TGCGCCAGCAGCTTGGGCGGGGTGCATGAGCAGTTCTTC.

The chain joins TRBV28 to TRBJ1-2, with TRBD1 identical over 10 bases. The CDR3 contains 15 residues. CDR1 and CDR2 from the germline V gene are MDHEN and SYDVKM. V shed 5 bases and J 4 bases; nucleotides not matched to a gene: 7. DNA of the CDR3: TGTGCCAGCAGTACCCCTCGGACAGGGGGCTATGGCTACACCTTC. It is translated as CASSTPRTGGYGYTF.

The rearrangement links TRBV7-8 to TRBJ2-2, with 12 nucleotides matching TRBD1. V was clipped by 4 bases and J by 6 bases; unmatched bases: 6. The CDR3 contains 16 residues. CDR1 and CDR2 (germline): SGHVS, FQNEAQ. CDR3 coding DNA: TGTGCCAGCAGCTCCCGGGACAGGGGGCCTGCCGGGGAGCTGTTTTTT. Protein: CASSSRDRGPAGELFF.

V gene TRBV7-9 combines with J gene TRBJ2-5; D remains unclear. The end of the DNA is better explained by TRBJ2-7, so the J call may be wrong. This CDR3 contains 17 residues. Germline V gene data show CDR1 as SEHNR and CDR2 as FQNEAQ (reference sequence). The CDR3 is CASSLGQATHKPYEQYF. The CDR3 DNA is TGTGCCAGCAGCTTAGGCCAGGCCACTCACAAGCCCTACGAGCAGTACTTC.

The table lists this clone with a few counts. V is TRBV9 and J is TRBJ2-5; TRBD2 matches at 10 bases. V shed 0 bases, J shed 5 bases, and the junction held 10 bases outside the gene matches. Per the germline V gene, CDR1 is SGDLS and CDR2 is YYNGEE. The CDR3 runs 17 residues. The CDR3, as DNA: TGTGCCAGCAGCGTAGGGAGGAGGCTAGCGGGAGTTGAGACCCAGTACTTC. Translation: CASSVGRRLAGVETQYF. Together with reference TRBV9 and TRBJ2-5, the CDR3 gives the full variable domain: DSGVTQTPKHLITATGQRVTLRCSPRSGDLSVYWYQQSLDQGLQFLIQYYNGEERAKGNILERFSAQQFPDLHSELNLSSLELGDSALYFCASSVGRRLAGVETQYFGPGTRLLVL.